The clone carrying this T cell receptor beta chain occurred once. The data stem from a study of T cell changes during pregnancy in multiple sclerosis. The CDR3 sequence is 16 residues long. J was trimmed by 4 bases and V by 1 base; bases with no gene match: 6. Germline CDR1 MGHRA, CDR2 YSYEKL. Repertoires were generated with immunoSEQ multiplex PCR, while TCRdb's copy carries only in-frame clones and drops some. The table shows tens of thousands of clones, with roughly 94% occurring only once. The sequence came from a female donor with multiple sclerosis, enrolled in a pregnancy study. This chain joins TRBV4-1 and TRBJ2-3; 9 bases match TRBD1. The starting material was CD4+ T cells from peripheral blood mononuclear cells, obtained in the second trimester of pregnancy. The CDR3 sequence: CASSQAPGQGADTQYF. Written as DNA, the CDR3 is TGCGCCAGCAGCCAAGCGCCGGGACAGGGCGCAGATACGCAGTATTTT.